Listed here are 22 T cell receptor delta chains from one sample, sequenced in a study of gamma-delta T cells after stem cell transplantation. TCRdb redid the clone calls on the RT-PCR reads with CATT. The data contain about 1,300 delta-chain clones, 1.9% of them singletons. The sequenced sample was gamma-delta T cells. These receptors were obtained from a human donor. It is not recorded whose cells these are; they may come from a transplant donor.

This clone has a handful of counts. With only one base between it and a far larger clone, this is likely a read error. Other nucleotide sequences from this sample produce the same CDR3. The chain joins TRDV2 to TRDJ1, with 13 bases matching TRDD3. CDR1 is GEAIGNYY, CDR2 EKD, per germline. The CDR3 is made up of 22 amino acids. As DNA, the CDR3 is TGTGCCTGCGACACCATAGGCGGCCACAATAAACTGGGGGATACGTACACCGATAAACTCATCTTT. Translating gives CACDTIGGHNKLGDTYTDKLIF.

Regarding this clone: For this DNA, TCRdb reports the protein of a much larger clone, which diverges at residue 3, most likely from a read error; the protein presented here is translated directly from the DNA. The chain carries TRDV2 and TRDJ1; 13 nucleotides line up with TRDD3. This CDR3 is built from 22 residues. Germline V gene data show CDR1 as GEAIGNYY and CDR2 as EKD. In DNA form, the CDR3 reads TGTGCCCGTGACACCATAGGCGGCCACAATAAACTGGGGGATACGTACACCGATAAACTCATCTTT. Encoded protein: CARDTIGGHNKLGDTYTDKLIF.

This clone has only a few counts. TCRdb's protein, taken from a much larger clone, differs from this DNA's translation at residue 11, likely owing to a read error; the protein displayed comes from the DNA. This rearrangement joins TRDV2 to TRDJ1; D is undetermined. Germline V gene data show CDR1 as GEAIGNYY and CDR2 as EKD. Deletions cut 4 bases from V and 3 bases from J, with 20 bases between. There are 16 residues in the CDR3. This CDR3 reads CACEGLVGSNADKLIF. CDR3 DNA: TGTGCCTGTGAAGGGTTAGTCGGGTCTAACGCCGATAAACTCATCTTT.

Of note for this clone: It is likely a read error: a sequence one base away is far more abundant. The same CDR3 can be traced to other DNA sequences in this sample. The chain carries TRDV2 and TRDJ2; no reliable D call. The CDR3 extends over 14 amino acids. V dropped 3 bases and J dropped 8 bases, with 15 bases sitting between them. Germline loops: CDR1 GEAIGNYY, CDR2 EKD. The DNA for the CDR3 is TGTGCCTGTGACGTTCTAGGAGGTGGGGCACAACTCTTCTTT. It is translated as CACDVLGGGAQLFF.

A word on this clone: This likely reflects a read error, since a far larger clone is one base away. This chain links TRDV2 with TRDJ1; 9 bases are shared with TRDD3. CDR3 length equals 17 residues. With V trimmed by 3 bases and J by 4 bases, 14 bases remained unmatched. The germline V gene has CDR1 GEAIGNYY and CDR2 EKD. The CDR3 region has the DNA TGTGCCTGTGACGAGCTGGGGGATGCGCAGCGAAACGATAAACTCATCTTT. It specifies CACDELGDAQRNDKLIF.

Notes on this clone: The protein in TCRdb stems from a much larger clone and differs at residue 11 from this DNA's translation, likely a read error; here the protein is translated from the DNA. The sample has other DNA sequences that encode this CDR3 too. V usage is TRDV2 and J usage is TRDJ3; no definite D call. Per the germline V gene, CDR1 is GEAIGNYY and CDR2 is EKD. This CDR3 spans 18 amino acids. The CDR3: CACDTVGLSSRDTRQMFF. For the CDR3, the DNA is TGTGCCTGTGACACCGTGGGACTAAGCTCCCGGGACACCCGACAGATGTTTTTC.

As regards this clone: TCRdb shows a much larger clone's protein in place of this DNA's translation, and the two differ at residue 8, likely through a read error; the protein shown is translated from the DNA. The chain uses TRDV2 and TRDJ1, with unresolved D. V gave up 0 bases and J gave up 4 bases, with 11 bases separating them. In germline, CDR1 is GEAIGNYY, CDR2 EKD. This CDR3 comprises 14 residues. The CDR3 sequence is CACDTVGTLDKLIF. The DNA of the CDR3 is TGTGCCTGTGACACCGTCGGGACCCTCGATAAACTCATCTTT.

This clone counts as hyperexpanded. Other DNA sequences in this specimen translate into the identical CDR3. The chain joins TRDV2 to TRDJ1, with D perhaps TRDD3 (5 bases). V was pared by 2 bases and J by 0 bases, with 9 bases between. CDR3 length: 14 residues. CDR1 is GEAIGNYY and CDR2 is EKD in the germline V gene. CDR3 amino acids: CACDKLGYTDKLIF. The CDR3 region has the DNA TGTGCCTGTGACAAGTTGGGGTACACCGATAAACTCATCTTT.

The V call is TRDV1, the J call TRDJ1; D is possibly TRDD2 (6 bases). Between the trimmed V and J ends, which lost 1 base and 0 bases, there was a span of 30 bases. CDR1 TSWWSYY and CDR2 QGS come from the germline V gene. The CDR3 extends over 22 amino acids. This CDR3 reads CALGEPDRPSPTSPPYTDKLIF. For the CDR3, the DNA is TGTGCTCTTGGGGAACCAGACCGGCCTTCCCCTACCTCACCCCCTTACACCGATAAACTCATCTTT.

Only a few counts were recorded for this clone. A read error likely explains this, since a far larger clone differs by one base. CDR3 sequence reads: CARDTVGDTYPDKLIF. Here the CDR3 DNA reads TGTGCCCGTGACACTGTGGGGGATACTTACCCCGATAAACTCATCTTT. The chain is built from TRDV2 and TRDJ1; TRDD3 agrees at 10 bases. CDR1 is GEAIGNYY, CDR2 EKD, per germline. The CDR3 contains 16 residues.

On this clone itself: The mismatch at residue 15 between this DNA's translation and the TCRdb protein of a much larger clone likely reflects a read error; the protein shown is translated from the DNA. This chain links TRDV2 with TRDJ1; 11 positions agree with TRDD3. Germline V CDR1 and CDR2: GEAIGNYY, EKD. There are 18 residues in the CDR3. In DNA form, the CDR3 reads TGTGCCTGTGAACAACTGGGGGATAGGGGGTCCGCCGCCGATAGACTCATCTTT. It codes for CACEQLGDRGSAADRLIF.

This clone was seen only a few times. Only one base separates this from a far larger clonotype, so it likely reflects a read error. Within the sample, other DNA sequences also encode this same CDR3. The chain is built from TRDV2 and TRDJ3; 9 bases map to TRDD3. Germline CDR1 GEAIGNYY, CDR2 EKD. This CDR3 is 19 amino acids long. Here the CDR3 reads CACDTLGDPSSWDTRQMFF. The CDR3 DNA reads TGTGCCTGTGACACCCTGGGGGATCCTAGCTCCTGGGACACTCGACAGATGTTTTTC.

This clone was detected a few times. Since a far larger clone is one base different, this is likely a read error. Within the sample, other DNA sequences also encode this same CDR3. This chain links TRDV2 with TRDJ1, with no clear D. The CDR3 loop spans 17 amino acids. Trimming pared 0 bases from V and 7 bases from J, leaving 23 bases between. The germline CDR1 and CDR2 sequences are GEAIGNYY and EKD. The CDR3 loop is CACDTVAPRKHAGKLIF. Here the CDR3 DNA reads TGTGCCTGTGACACCGTTGCCCCCAGGAAACATGCTGGTAAACTCATCTTT.

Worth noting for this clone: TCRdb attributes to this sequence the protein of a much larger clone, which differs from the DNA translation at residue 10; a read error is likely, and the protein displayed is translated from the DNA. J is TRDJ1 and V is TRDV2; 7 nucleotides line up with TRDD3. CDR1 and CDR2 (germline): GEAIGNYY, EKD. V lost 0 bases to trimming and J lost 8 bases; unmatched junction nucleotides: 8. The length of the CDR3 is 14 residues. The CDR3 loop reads CACDTVGGRQKLIF. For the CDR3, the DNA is TGTGCCTGTGACACCGTTGGGGGACGTCAAAAACTCATCTTT.

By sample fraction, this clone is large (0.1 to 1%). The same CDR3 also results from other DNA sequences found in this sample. The CDR3 nucleotides read TGTGCCTGTGACACCGTGGGACTAAGCTCCTGGGACACCCGACAGATGTTTTTC. Its translation is CACDTVGLSSWDTRQMFF. The J gene is TRDJ3, the V gene TRDV2; the D is unclear. Germline CDR1 and CDR2: GEAIGNYY and EKD. V lost 0 bases to trimming and J lost 0 bases, with 11 bases between them. The CDR3 covers 18 residues.

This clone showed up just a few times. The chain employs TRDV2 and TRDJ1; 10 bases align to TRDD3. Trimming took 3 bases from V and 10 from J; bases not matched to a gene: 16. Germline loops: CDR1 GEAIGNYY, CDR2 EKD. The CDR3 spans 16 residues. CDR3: CACDELGDSPRKRLIF. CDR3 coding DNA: TGTGCCTGTGACGAGCTGGGGGATAGCCCTAGGAAGAGACTCATCTTT.

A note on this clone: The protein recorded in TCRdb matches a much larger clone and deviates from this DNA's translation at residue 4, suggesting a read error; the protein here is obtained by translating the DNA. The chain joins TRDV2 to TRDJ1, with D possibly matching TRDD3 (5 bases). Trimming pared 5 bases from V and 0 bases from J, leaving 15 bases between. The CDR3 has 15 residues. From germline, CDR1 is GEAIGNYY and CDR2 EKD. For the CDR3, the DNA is TGTGCCTGTGGCCCAATGGGGCAGTACACCGATAAACTCATCTTT. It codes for CACGPMGQYTDKLIF.

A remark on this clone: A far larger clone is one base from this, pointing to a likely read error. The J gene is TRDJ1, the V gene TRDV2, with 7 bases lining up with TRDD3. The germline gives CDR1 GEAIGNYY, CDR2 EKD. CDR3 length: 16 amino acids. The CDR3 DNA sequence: TGTGCCCGTGACAAGGTGGGGGAATCGTACACCGATAAACTCATCTTT. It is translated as CARDKVGESYTDKLIF.

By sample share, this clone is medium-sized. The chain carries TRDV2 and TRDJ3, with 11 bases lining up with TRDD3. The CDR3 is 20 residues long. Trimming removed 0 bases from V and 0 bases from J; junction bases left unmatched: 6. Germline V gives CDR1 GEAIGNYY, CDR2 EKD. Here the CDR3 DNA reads TGTGCCTGTGACACCGTTCTGGGGGATACAAGCTCCTGGGACACCCGACAGATGTTTTTC. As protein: CACDTVLGDTSSWDTRQMFF.

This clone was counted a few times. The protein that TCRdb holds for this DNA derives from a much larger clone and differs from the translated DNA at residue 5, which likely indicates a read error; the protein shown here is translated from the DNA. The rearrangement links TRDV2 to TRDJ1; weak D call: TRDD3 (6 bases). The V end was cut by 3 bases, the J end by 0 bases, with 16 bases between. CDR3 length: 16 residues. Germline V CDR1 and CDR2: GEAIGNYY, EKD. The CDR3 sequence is CACDAVWGPYTDKLIF. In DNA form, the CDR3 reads TGTGCCTGTGACGCCGTCTGGGGACCCTACACCGATAAACTCATCTTT.

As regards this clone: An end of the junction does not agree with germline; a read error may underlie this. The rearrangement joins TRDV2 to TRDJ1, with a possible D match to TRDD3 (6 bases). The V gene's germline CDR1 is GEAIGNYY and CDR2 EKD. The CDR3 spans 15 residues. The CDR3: CARDARGTRTDKLIF. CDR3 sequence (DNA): TGTGCCCGTGACGCCCGGGGGACGCGCACCGATAAACTCATCTTT.

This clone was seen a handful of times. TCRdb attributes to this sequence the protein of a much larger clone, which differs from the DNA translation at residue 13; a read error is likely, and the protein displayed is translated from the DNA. This chain's CDR3 is CACELLGLGDKVLYTDKLIF. As DNA, the CDR3 is TGTGCCTGTGAGTTGTTGGGACTGGGGGATAAGGTCCTGTACACCGATAAACTCATCTTT. The chain couples TRDV2 to TRDJ1; 11 bases align to TRDD3. The germline V gene has CDR1 GEAIGNYY and CDR2 EKD. This CDR3 is 20 amino acids long. The V gene end was trimmed by 4 bases and the J gene end by 0 bases; junction bases not matched to a gene: 18.